This entry is about one T cell receptor (beta chain). The antigen remains undetermined. The sample is drawn from a study of shared clonotypes between healthy human individuals. Study findings and constraints: Rarefaction curves obtained for sorted subsets showed sequencing incomplete despite large depth.

Germline V gene lookup returns CDR1 KGHSH and CDR2 LQKENI. The V segment lost 8 bases and the J segment 1 base; nucleotides outside the gene matches: 6. CDR3 length: 15 residues. TCRdb's table, derived via immunoSEQ multiplex PCR, lists solely in-frame clones and lacks some. Of more than 2 million clones in the sample, 85% to 95% were seen once. The TCR comes from a man younger than 30 in good health. V and J are TRBV18 and TRBJ2-1; 9 nucleotides agree with TRBD1. What was sequenced was naive CD4+ T cells sorted from blood. This sample's subset: CD45RA+ positively selected. The CDR3 nucleotides are TGTGCCAGCGCTGCCGGGACAGGGTCCTACAATGAGCAGTTCTTC. It codes for CASAAGTGSYNEQFF. Full variable domain (outside the CDR3, taken from reference TRBV18 and TRBJ2-1): NAGVMQNPRHLVRRRGQEARLRCSPMKGHSHVYWYRQLPEEGLKFMVYLQKENIIDESGMPKERFSAEFPKEGPSILRIQQVVRGDSAAYFCASAAGTGSYNEQFFGPGTRLTVL.